The present TCR beta chain was sequenced within a study of blood T cell repertoires in COVID-19 (TCRdb year 2020). Background for the entire study: The collaborator samples originated in the United States, Italy and Spain and spanned the acute and convalescent phases of COVID-19. The material from the prospective study consisted of cDNA or gDNA derived from T cells, B-cell-depleted T cells, or PBMCs. The dataset comprised deeply sampled blood TCRbeta repertoires from subjects exposed to, actively infected with, or recovered from COVID-19. The repertoires were released in a freely available public database meant as a resource for research on the immune response to SARS-CoV-2. The samples were drawn from two sources: the first 160 participants of the ongoing ImmuneRACE study, and 950 to 1,500 subjects contributed by 6 global collaborators. Sample metadata almost always included a de-identified subject ID, COVID-19 status, age in years and sex. Where HLA class I and class II types were available, the types were taken from metadata supplied by the sample provider, not from assay-based typing.

What the work shows at the level of the full study, not this receptor alone: The quantity of clinical and demographic metadata differed by source and by participant and was supplied without curation.

Comment on this clone: The specificity of this receptor is unknown. No base quality values were provided; no much bigger clone lies one nucleotide off.

Collaborating institutions collected whole blood in K2EDTA tubes following their own protocols. Collaborator samples were shipped for TCRbeta analysis as frozen whole blood, isolated PBMCs, or DNA extracted from either sample type. For CDR1 and CDR2, the germline V gene (reference sequence) lists SEHNR and FQNEAQ. The CDR3 starts with the cysteine, ends with the phenylalanine, and has 17 residues. The kept DNA is CDR3 alone, 51 bases in frame from the first base. Trimming takes 7 bases from V and 0 bases from J, and the germline ends sit 20 bases apart. The immunoSEQ Assay, a bias-controlled multiplex PCR, was used to amplify TCRbeta CDR3 regions from genomic DNA. From the authors' description of their analysis: Within the assay, amplification of reference gene primers was used to estimate how many nucleated cells each sample contained. Sequence reads were collapsed and filtered to measure the absolute abundance of every unique TCRbeta CDR3 rearrangement. For each sample, productive Simpson clonality was calculated as the square root of Simpson's diversity index across productive rearrangements. The table was pulled from immuneACCESS by TCRdb, which kept in-frame rearrangements only. Such tables lose some clones; where checked, under half of the loss comes from unresolved V genes, and the rest has no known cause. That table supplies the V and J calls and clone size; D and trimming were determined from the DNA. Recorded for this sample are about 34,000 clones; over 80% of them occurred a single time. The biggest ten clones account for 11% to 15% of the sample.

Recombination connected TRBV7-9 to TRBJ2-3; TRBD1 is a possible D gene, resting on 5 matching bases. Source material: peripheral blood. The origin of this receptor is a man aged 55 to 70 with active COVID-19. CDR3 protein: CASTPDWGRESTDTQYF. The base sequence is TGTGCCAGCACCCCAGATTGGGGCAGGGAAAGCACAGATACGCAGTATTTT.